This passage covers 18 T cell receptor beta chains from one sample sequenced in a study of T cell responses to AZD1222 COVID-19 vaccine. Profiled with immunoSEQ multiplex PCR; TCRdb holds only in-frame clones, not every one. The table records about 110,000 clones, roughly nine tenths of them present only once. The sample here was peripheral blood, taken on day 0 of MenACWY control vaccination. The receptors were sampled from an adult in good health.

The chain uses TRBV9 and TRBJ2-3; D possibly corresponds to TRBD1 (6 bases). Trimming shortened V by 4 bases and J by 1 base, and 13 bases separated the two germline ends. The length of the CDR3 is 15 residues. Germline assignment: CDR1 SGDLS and CDR2 YYNGEE. The CDR3 nucleotides are TGTGCCAGCAGCCCCCCAGGGGCTGGCACAGATACGCAGTATTTT. The encoded protein is CASSPPGAGTDTQYF.

The chain joins TRBV2 to TRBJ2-1, with 10 bases aligning to TRBD2. The junction had 4 bases not matched to a gene; V was cut back by 3 bases and J by 11 bases. This CDR3 is 13 amino acids long. CDR1 and CDR2 from the germline V gene are SNHLY and FYNNEI. The CDR3 region has the DNA TGTGCCAGCAGTGACCTACTAGCGGGACAGCAGTTCTTC. Its translation is CASSDLLAGQQFF. The entire variable domain, with the rest obtained from reference TRBV2 and TRBJ2-1, is as follows: EPEVTQTPSHQVTQMGQEVILRCVPISNHLYFYWYRQILGQKVEFLVSFYNNEISEKSEIFDDQFSVERPDGSNFTLKIRSTKLEDSAMYFCASSDLLAGQQFFGPGTRLTVL.

The chain has TRBV30 and TRBJ2-7; 8 nucleotides align to TRBD1. V shed 2 bases and J 1 base; nucleotides not matched to a gene: 10. The germline V gene has CDR1 GTSNPN and CDR2 SVGIG (reference sequence). This CDR3 has 16 residues. The CDR3 DNA sequence: TGTGCCTGGAGTCCAAATGCGGGACAGGTGTCCTACGAGCAGTACTTC. This sequence encodes CAWSPNAGQVSYEQYF.

The chain recombines TRBV4-3 with TRBJ1-6; a possible D gene is TRBD1 (5 bases). V dropped 0 bases and J dropped 6 bases, with 12 bases sitting between them. Germline values: CDR1 LGHNA, CDR2 YSLEER. The CDR3 covers 16 residues. CDR3 loop: CASSQDGQDINSPLHF. Written as DNA, the CDR3 is TGCGCCAGCAGCCAAGATGGGCAGGACATTAATTCACCCCTCCACTTT.

CDR3 residues: CASSLYPDSQETQYF. CDR3 bases: TGTGCCAGCAGCTTATATCCGGACAGCCAAGAGACCCAGTACTTC. The V call is TRBV7-2, the J call TRBJ2-5, with TRBD1 as a possible D gene (6 bases). This CDR3 contains 15 residues. Per germline, CDR1 SGHTA and CDR2 FQGNSA. With 2 bases removed from V and 1 base from J, the gap between germline ends came to 11 bases. Drawing the rest from reference TRBV7-2 and TRBJ2-5, the complete variable domain is GAGVSQSPSNKVTEKGKDVELRCDPISGHTALYWYRQSLGQGLEFLIYFQGNSAPDKSGLPSDRFSAERTGGSVSTLTIQRTQQEDSAVYLCASSLYPDSQETQYFGPGTRLLVL.

The V gene is TRBV6-1, the J gene TRBJ1-2; D remains ambiguous. The CDR3 has 14 amino acids. Trimming cost V 3 bases and J 5 bases, with 13 bases left between them. The germline CDR1 and CDR2 sequences are MNHNS and SASEGT. The CDR3 protein is CASSENHADYGYTF. CDR3 in DNA: TGTGCCAGCAGTGAGAATCATGCAGATTATGGCTACACCTTC.

This chain uses TRBV7-6 with TRBJ2-7; TRBD1 might be the D (6 bases). In germline, CDR1 is SGHVS, CDR2 FNYEAQ. The CDR3 contains 15 residues. The germline V and J ends were trimmed by 1 base and 5 bases, with 15 bases remaining between them. CDR3 nucleotide sequence: TGTGCCAGCAGCTTAGAAGGGCAGGGGCGCGACGAGCAGTACTTC. Protein: CASSLEGQGRDEQYF.

The CDR3 reads CASSLGGQGDQPQHF. The CDR3 DNA sequence: TGTGCCAGCAGTTTAGGGGGACAGGGAGATCAGCCCCAGCATTTT. The chain recombines TRBV28 with TRBJ1-5; the match to TRBD1 covers 9 bases. The CDR3 length is 15 residues. Per germline, CDR1 MDHEN and CDR2 SYDVKM. The J segment lost 5 bases and the V segment lost 2 bases, leaving 4 bases of the junction unmatched. Drawing the rest from reference TRBV28 and TRBJ1-5, the complete variable domain is DVKVTQSSRYLVKRTGEKVFLECVQDMDHENMFWYRQDPGLGLRLIYFSYDVKMKEKGDIPEGYSVSREKKERFSLILESASTNQTSMYLCASSLGGQGDQPQHFGDGTRLSIL.

The J gene is TRBJ1-2, the V gene TRBV30; D remains unclear. This CDR3 spans 12 amino acids. The V gene lost 5 bases and the J gene lost 8 bases, with 15 bases spanning the gap. The germline V gene has CDR1 GTSNPN and CDR2 SVGIG (reference sequence). Here the CDR3 reads CAWAAPALGYTF. In DNA, the CDR3 is TGTGCCTGGGCGGCTCCGGCCTTGGGCTACACCTTC.

This clone was counted once. The V and J genes are TRBV7-2 and TRBJ2-7; unclear D gene. The germline CDR1 and CDR2 sequences are SGHTA and FQGNSA. V gave up 6 bases and J gave up 3 bases, with 15 bases separating them. The CDR3 has 14 residues. CDR3 amino acids: CASRPYPLNYEQYF. Written as DNA, the CDR3 is TGTGCCAGCAGGCCTTACCCTCTGAACTACGAGCAGTACTTC.

The V call is TRBV19, the J call TRBJ1-5; the match to TRBD1 covers 10 bases. V gave up 3 bases and J gave up 6 bases; unmatched junction bases: 8. This CDR3 is built from 16 residues. Germline V gene lookup returns CDR1 LNHDA and CDR2 SQIVND (reference sequence). The CDR3 sequence is CASSIRGTGEGQPQHF. Here the CDR3 DNA reads TGTGCCAGTAGTATCCGGGGGACAGGGGAGGGTCAGCCCCAGCATTTT.

The CDR3 protein is CASSIGQNEKLFF. CDR3 coding DNA: TGTGCCAGCTCAATCGGGCAGAATGAAAAACTGTTTTTT. The chain couples TRBV18 to TRBJ1-4; D unresolved. V lost 5 bases and J 5 bases, leaving 9 bases between the germline ends. This CDR3 contains 13 residues. Germline loops: CDR1 KGHSH, CDR2 LQKENI.

The rearrangement joins TRBV5-1 to TRBJ2-7; TRBD1 might be the D (6 bases). CDR1 and CDR2 (germline): SGHRS, YFSETQ. The CDR3 is 12 residues long. Trimming took 3 bases from V and 6 from J, leaving 10 bases between them. As DNA, the CDR3 is TGCGCCAGCAGCTCACAGGGTTCCGAGCAGTACTTC. It specifies CASSSQGSEQYF. The variable domain in full, with the rest retrieved from reference TRBV5-1 and TRBJ2-7, is KAGVTQTPRYLIKTRGQQVTLSCSPISGHRSVSWYQQTPGQGLQFLFEYFSETQRNKGNFPGRFSGRQFSNSRSEMNVSTLELGDSALYLCASSSQGSEQYFGPGTRLTVT.

The chain carries TRBV7-2 and TRBJ1-1; unclear D gene. The germline V gene has CDR1 SGHTA and CDR2 FQGNSA. Trimming pared 7 bases from V and 2 bases from J, leaving 14 bases between. The CDR3 is 14 amino acids. In DNA, the CDR3 is TGTGCCAGCATCTTGAGAAGGAGTAACACTGAAGCTTTCTTT. Translated: CASILRRSNTEAFF.

The genes are TRBV24-1 and TRBJ2-3; TRBD1 might be the D (6 bases). This CDR3 spans 15 amino acids. V lost 3 bases and J lost 0, with 9 bases in between. Looked up from germline, CDR1 is KGHDR and CDR2 is SFDVKD. In nucleotides, the CDR3 is TGTGCCACCAGTGATCCAGGGGTTAGCACAGATACGCAGTATTTT. This sequence encodes CATSDPGVSTDTQYF.

A note on this clone: At one boundary the junction diverges from the germline segment, which might be a read error. The chain is built from TRBV7-9 and TRBJ1-1; perhaps TRBD1 as D (5 bases). The CDR3 is made up of 13 amino acids. The germline gives CDR1 SEHNR, CDR2 FQNEAQ (reference sequence). The CDR3 bases are TGTGCCAGCAGCCTCCGGGGGAACGCTGAAGCTTTCTTT. Residues: CASSLRGNAEAFF.

The rearrangement joins TRBV9 to TRBJ2-1; weak D call: TRBD2 (6 bases). The CDR3 has 18 amino acids. The germline gives CDR1 SGDLS, CDR2 YYNGEE. Trimming took off 4 bases at V and 9 bases at J, with 29 bases between the two ends. In DNA form, the CDR3 reads TGTGCCAGCAGCCCCCGCGAGGGGACTTACTCACTTTCTGGTGAGCAGTTCTTC. Protein product: CASSPREGTYSLSGEQFF.

This chain links TRBV2 with TRBJ1-3, with D uncertain. CDR3 size: 17 residues. V was shortened by 3 bases and J by 3 bases, with 18 bases between the two germline ends. Germline loops: CDR1 SNHLY, CDR2 FYNNEI. The CDR3 DNA follows: TGTGCCAGCAGTGAGTTCGATGTAGGACCCCGTGGAAACACCATATATTTT. It is translated as CASSEFDVGPRGNTIYF.